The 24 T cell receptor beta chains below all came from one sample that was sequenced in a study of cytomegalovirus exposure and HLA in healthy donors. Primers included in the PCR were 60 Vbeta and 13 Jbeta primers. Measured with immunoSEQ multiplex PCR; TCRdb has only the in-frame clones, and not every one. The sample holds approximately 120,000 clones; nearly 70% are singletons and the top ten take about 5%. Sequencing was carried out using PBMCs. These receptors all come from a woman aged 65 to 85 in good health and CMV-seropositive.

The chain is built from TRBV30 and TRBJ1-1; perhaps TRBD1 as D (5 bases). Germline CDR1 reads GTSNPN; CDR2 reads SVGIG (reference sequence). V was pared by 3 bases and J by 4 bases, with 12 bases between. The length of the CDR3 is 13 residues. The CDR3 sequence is CAWREAGSTEAFF. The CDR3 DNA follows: TGTGCCTGGAGAGAGGCAGGGTCCACTGAAGCTTTCTTT.

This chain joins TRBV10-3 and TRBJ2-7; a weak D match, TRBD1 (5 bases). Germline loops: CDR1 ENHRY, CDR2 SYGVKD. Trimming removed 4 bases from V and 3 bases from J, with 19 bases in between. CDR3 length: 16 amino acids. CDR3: CAISASEGQGNYEQYF. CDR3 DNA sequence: TGTGCCATCAGTGCCAGCGAAGGGCAGGGCAACTACGAGCAGTACTTC.

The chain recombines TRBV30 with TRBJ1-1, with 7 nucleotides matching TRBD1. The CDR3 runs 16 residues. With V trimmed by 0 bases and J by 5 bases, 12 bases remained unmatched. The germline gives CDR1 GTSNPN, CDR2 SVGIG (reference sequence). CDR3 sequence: CAWSVQGIGARTEAFF. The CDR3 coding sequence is TGTGCCTGGAGTGTACAGGGGATCGGGGCACGGACTGAAGCTTTCTTT. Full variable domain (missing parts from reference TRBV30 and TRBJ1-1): SQTIHQWPATLVQPVGSPLSLECTVEGTSNPNLYWYRQAAGRGLQLLFYSVGIGQISSEVPQNLSASRPQDRQFILSSKKLLLSDSGFYLCAWSVQGIGARTEAFFGQGTRLTVV.

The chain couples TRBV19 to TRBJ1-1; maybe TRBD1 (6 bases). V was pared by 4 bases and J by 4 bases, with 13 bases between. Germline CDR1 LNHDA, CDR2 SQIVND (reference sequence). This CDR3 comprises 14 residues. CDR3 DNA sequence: TGTGCCAGTAGTACCCGGACAGTAGGCACTGAAGCTTTCTTT. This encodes CASSTRTVGTEAFF.

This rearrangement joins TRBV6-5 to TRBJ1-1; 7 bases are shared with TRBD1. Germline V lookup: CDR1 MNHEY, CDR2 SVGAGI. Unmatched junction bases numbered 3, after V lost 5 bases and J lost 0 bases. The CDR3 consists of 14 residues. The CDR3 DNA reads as TGTGCCAGCAGTCCCGACAGGGTGAACACTGAAGCTTTCTTT. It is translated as CASSPDRVNTEAFF.

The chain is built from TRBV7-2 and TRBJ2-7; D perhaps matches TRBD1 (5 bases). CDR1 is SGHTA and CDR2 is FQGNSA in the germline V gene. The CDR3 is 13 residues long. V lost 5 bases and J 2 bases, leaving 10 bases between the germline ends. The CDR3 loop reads CASSTDRPYEQYF. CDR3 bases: TGTGCCAGCAGCACCGACAGACCCTACGAGCAGTACTTC.

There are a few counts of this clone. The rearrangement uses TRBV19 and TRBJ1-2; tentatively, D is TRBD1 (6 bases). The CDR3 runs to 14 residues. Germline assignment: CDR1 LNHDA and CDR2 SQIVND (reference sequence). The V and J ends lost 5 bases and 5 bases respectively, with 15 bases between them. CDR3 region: CASSRTGFLYGYTF. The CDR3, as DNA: TGTGCCAGTAGTCGTACAGGGTTTCTATATGGCTACACCTTC.

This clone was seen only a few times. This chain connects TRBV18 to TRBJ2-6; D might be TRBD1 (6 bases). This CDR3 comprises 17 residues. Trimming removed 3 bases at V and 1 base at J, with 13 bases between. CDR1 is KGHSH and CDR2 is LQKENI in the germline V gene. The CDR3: CASSPQQGYSGANVLTF. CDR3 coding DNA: TGTGCCAGCTCACCCCAACAGGGTTATTCTGGGGCCAACGTCCTGACTTTC.

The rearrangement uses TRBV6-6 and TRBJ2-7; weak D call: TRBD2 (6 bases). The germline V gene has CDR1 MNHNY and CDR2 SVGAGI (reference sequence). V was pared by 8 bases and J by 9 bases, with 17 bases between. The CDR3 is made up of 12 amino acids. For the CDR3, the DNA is TGTGCCAGCGGGACTGGGGCCCCATGGCAGTACTTC. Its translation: CASGTGAPWQYF.

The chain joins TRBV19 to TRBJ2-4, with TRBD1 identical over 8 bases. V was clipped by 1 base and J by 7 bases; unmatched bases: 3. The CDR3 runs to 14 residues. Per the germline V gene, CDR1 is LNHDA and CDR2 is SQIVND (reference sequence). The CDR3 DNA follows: TGTGCCAGTAGTATAGGGACAGGGTCTAACATTCAGTACTTC. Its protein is CASSIGTGSNIQYF.

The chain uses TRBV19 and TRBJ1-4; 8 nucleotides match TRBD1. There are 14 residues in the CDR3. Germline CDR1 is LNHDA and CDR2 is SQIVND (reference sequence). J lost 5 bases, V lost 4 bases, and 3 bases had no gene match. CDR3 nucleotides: TGTGCCAGTAGTACGGGACAGGTAAATGAAAAACTGTTTTTT. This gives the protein CASSTGQVNEKLFF.

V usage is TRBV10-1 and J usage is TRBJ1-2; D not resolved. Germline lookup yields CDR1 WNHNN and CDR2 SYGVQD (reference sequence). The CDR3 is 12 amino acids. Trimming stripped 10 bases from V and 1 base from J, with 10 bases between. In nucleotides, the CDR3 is TGCGCCACGCTCGCGGGTAACTATGGCTACACCTTC. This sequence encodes CATLAGNYGYTF.

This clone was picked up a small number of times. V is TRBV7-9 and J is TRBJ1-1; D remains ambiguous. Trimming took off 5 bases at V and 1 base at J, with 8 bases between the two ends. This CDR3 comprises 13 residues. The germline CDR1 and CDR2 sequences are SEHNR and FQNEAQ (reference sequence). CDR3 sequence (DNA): TGTGCCAGCAGCCTCTCGGGGAACACTGAAGCTTTCTTT. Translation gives CASSLSGNTEAFF.

For the CDR3, the DNA is TGTGCCTGGAGTAGTCAGGGAAGCCTCTCTGGAAACACCATATATTTT. It specifies CAWSSQGSLSGNTIYF. This chain uses TRBV30 with TRBJ1-3; a possible D gene is TRBD1 (5 bases). CDR1 and CDR2 (germline): GTSNPN, SVGIG (reference sequence). There are 16 residues in the CDR3. V was shortened by 2 bases and J by 0 bases, with 14 bases between the two germline ends.

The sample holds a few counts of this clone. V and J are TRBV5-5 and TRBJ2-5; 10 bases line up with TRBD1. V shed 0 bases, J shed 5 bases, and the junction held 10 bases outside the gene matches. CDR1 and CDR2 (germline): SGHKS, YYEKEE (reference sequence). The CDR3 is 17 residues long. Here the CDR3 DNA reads TGTGCCAGCAGCTTGGGCGTTGGGACAGGGGCGATGGAGACCCAGTACTTC. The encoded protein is CASSLGVGTGAMETQYF.

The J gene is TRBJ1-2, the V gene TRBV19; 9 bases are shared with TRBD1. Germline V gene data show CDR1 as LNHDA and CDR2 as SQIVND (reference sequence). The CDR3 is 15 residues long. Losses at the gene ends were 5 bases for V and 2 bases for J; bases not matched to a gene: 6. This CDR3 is CASSPGTGKNYGYTF. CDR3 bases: TGTGCCAGTAGTCCAGGGACAGGGAAGAACTATGGCTACACCTTC. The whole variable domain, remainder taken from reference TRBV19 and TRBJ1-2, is DGGITQSPKYLFRKEGQNVTLSCEQNLNHDAMYWYRQDPGQGLRLIYYSQIVNDFQKGDIAEGYSVSREKKESFPLTVTSAQKNPTAFYLCASSPGTGKNYGYTFGSGTRLTVV.

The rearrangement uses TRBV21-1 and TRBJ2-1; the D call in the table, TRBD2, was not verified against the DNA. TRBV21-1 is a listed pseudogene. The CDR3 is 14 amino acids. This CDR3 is CASIGTSGGNEQFF. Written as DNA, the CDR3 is TGTGCCAGCATCGGGACTAGCGGGGGGAATGAGCAGTTCTTC.

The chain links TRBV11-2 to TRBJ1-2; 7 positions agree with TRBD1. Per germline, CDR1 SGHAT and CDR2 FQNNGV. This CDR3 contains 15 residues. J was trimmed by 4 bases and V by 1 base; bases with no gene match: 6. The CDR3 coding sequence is TGTGCCAGCAGCTTAGTTGAGGGACAGACCTATGGCTACACCTTC. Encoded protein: CASSLVEGQTYGYTF.

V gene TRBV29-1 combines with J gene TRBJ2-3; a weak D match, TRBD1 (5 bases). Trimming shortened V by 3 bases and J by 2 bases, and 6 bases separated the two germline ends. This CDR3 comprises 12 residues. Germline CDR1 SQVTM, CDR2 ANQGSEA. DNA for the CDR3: TGCAGCGTTGAGGGGCTCACAGATACGCAGTATTTT. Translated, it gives CSVEGLTDTQYF.

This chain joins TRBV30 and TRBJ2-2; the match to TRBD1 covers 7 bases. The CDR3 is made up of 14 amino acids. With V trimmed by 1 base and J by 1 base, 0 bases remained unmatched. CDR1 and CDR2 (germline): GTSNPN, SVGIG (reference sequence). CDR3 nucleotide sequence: TGTGCCTGGAGTGGACAGGGGAACACCGGGGAGCTGTTTTTT. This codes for CAWSGQGNTGELFF.

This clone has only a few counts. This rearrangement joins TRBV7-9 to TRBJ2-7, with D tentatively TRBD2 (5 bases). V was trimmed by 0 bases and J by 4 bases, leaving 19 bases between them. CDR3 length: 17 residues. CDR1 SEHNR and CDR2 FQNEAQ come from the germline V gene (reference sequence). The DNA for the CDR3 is TGTGCCAGCAGCTTAGCGCAAAGGGTGGAGGATCCGTACGAGCAGTACTTC. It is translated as CASSLAQRVEDPYEQYF.

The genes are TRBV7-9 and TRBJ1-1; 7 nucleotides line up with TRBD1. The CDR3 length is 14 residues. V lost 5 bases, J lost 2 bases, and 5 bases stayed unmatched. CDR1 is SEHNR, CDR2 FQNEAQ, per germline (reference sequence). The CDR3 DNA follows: TGTGCCAGCAGCAGAGGACAGGACAACACTGAAGCTTTCTTT. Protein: CASSRGQDNTEAFF.

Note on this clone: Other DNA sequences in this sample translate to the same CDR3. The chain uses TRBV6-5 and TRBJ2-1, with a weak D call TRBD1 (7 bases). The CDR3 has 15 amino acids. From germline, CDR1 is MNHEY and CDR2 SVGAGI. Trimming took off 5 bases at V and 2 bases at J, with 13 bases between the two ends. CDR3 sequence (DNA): TGTGCCAGCAGTGCCTCAGGGGGGCCCTACAATGAGCAGTTCTTC. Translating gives CASSASGGPYNEQFF.

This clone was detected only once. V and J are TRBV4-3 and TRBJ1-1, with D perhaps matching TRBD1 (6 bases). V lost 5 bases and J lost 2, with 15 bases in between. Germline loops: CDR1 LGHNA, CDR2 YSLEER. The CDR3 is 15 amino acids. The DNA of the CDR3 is TGCGCCAGCAGCGTACGGACAGTACAAAACACTGAAGCTTTCTTT. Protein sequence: CASSVRTVQNTEAFF.